This is a list of T cell receptor beta chains from one sample in a study of shared clonotypes between healthy human individuals. Only in-frame clones appear in the TCRdb table, and some are missing; sequencing was by immunoSEQ multiplex PCR. The sample carries about 680,000 clones, about 92% recorded once. The sequenced sample consisted of naive CD8+ T cells sorted from blood. The receptors originated from a man aged 25 to 45 in good health. Each CDR3 is given with its conserved first and last residue. Each record gives: V gene, clone size, D gene, J gene, CDR3 DNA, CDR3 protein. The D gene is left open where the match is weak. Expanded clones are given a class, and other clones once, few, many or no size at all.

TRBV5-4	NA	TRBD2	TRBJ2-7	TGTGCCAGCAGCTGGACTAGTGGAGAGCAGTACTTC	CASSWTSGEQYF
TRBV28	NA	NA	TRBJ2-5	TGTGCCAGCATCCACGACAGTCACGAGACCCAGTACTTC	CASIHDSHETQYF
TRBV27	NA	NA	TRBJ1-1	TGTGCCAGCAGTTTATCTTCCCACACTGAAGCTTTCTTT	CASSLSSHTEAFF
TRBV27	once	TRBD1	TRBJ1-5	TGTGCCATAGGGACAGGGAGTAGCAATCAGCCCCAGCATTTT	CAIGTGSSNQPQHF
TRBV25-1	NA	TRBD2	TRBJ2-5	TGTGCCAGCAGGACTCTTGCGGGGGGGGTGGAGACCCAGTACTTC	CASRTLAGGVETQYF
TRBV7-9	NA	NA	TRBJ1-3	TGTGCCAGCAGCTTTTCGGGACAAGGGGCAACTGGAAACACCATATATTTT	CASSFSGQGATGNTIYF
TRBV5-5	NA	TRBD1	TRBJ1-1	TGTGCCAGCAGCTTGGGGACAGGGAGGGGAGCTTTCTTT	CASSLGTGRGAFF
TRBV29-1	NA	NA	TRBJ2-1	TGCAGCGTGCCTGCGACAACAATTGAGCAGTTCTTC	CSVPATTIEQFF
TRBV6-5	NA	TRBD2	TRBJ2-7	TGTGCCAGCAGCACTAGCGGGAGGGACTACGAGCAGTACTTC	CASSTSGRDYEQYF
TRBV11-2	NA	TRBD2	TRBJ2-1	TGTGCCAGCAGCCCTGGACTAGCGGGAGAGCTTTACAATGAGCAGTTCTTC	CASSPGLAGELYNEQFF
TRBV6-1	once	TRBD1	TRBJ1-5	TGTGCCACCGGGACAGAGTATAGCAATCAGCCCCAGCATTTT	CATGTEYSNQPQHF
TRBV28	NA	TRBD1	TRBJ1-4	TGTGCCAGTAGCGCCTCAGGGGGCGCGGGTGAAAAACTGTTTTTT	CASSASGGAGEKLFF
TRBV7-9	NA	NA	TRBJ2-1	TGTGCCAGCAGCTTAGCGGCGAATGAGCAGTTCTTC	CASSLAANEQFF
TRBV19	NA	TRBD2	TRBJ2-1	TGTGCCAGTAGTATGACGTGGGAGCGGGAGGGCTCCTACAATGAGCAGTTCTTC	CASSMTWEREGSYNEQFF
TRBV11-2	once	TRBD1	TRBJ2-1	TGTGCCAGCAGCTTAGGGACAGGGGTTCACTCCTACAATGAGCAGTTCTTC	CASSLGTGVHSYNEQFF
TRBV7-3	NA	NA	TRBJ2-2	TGTGCCAGCAGCTCCTCTCCCGGCGGCCAGGGATCGAACACCGGGGAGCTGTTTTTT	CASSSSPGGQGSNTGELFF
TRBV7-9	NA	NA	TRBJ1-5	TGTGCCAGCAGCTTAGGGCATCAGGGAGATGTCAATCAGCCCCAGCATTTT	CASSLGHQGDVNQPQHF
TRBV11-3	NA	TRBD2	TRBJ2-1	TGTGCCAGCAGCTCCCAGCGGGACCCGCCCTACAATGAGCAGTTCTTC	CASSSQRDPPYNEQFF
TRBV28	NA	TRBD1	TRBJ2-3	TGTGCCAGCATCGGGACAGGTACAGATACGCAGTATTTT	CASIGTGTDTQYF
TRBV7-9	NA	TRBD1	TRBJ2-2	TGTGCCAGCAGCTTAGGGGGGACAGATACCGGGGAGCTGTTTTTT	CASSLGGTDTGELFF